This is a list of T cell receptor beta chains from one sample in a study of blood T cells in healthy people across ages. TCRdb re-derived calls from the 5' RACE reads in MiXCR, one entry per CDR3 protein. The sample lists more than 1.4 million distinct CDR3 sequences; around two fifths were seen once. Source material: blood. These receptors all stem from a woman between 18 and 30 years old in good health. The CDR3 runs from the conserved cysteine through the conserved F or W. Fields, in order: J gene, D gene, clone size, V gene, CDR3 protein, CDR3 DNA. A D gene is named only where the DNA matches it firmly. Rows give clone size only sometimes, using once, few, many, or a class for an expanded clone.

>TRBJ2-7|NA|NA|TRBV12-3/TRBV12-4
CASSFDAVSYEQYF
TGTGCCAGCAGTTTCGACGCCGTCTCCTACGAGCAGTACTTC
>TRBJ2-7|TRBD1|NA|TRBV15
CATSRGTGITYEQYF
TGTGCCACCAGCAGAGGGACAGGGATTACCTACGAGCAGTACTTC
>TRBJ2-3|TRBD2|few|TRBV5-1
CASSTLAGNTDTQYF
TGCGCCAGCAGTACTCTAGCGGGGAACACAGATACGCAGTATTTT
>TRBJ2-1|TRBD2|few|TRBV5-5
CASSVGLAGGPRNEQFF
TGTGCCAGCAGCGTGGGACTAGCGGGAGGGCCCAGGAATGAGCAGTTCTTC
>TRBJ2-5|TRBD1|NA|TRBV10-3
CAIGSGTAAAGTQYF
TGTGCCATCGGCTCCGGGACAGCCGCCGCTGGGACCCAGTACTTC
>TRBJ2-5|NA|NA|TRBV28
CASSSYYEKYF
TGTGCCAGCAGTTCCTACTACGAGAAGTACTTC
>TRBJ2-1|TRBD1|NA|TRBV7-9
CASSQWTGGYEQFF
TGTGCCAGCAGCCAGTGGACAGGGGGATACGAGCAGTTCTTC
>TRBJ2-7|NA|few|TRBV29-1
CSVRVDPYEQYF
TGCAGCGTGCGCGTGGACCCATACGAGCAGTACTTC
>TRBJ2-5|NA|NA|TRBV6-2/TRBV6-3
CASSLNRAPGETQYF
TGTGCCAGCAGCCTTAATCGGGCCCCGGGGGAGACCCAGTACTTC
>TRBJ2-1|NA|NA|TRBV5-1
CANRSGNEQFF
TGCGCCAACAGAAGCGGGAATGAGCAGTTCTTC
>TRBJ2-2|NA|NA|TRBV11-2
CASSFSVTGELFF
TGTGCCAGCAGCTTTAGCGTGACCGGGGAGCTGTTTTTT
>TRBJ2-1|TRBD2|NA|TRBV7-8
CASSLEREVGREQFF
TGTGCCAGCAGCTTAGAGCGGGAGGTTGGTCGAGAGCAGTTCTTC
>TRBJ2-7|NA|NA|TRBV21-1
CASSKELGPYEQYF
TGTGCCAGCAGCAAAGAGTTGGGGCCCTACGAGCAGTACTTC
>TRBJ2-7|TRBD2|NA|TRBV30
CAWRVRLAGAINEQYF
TGTGCCTGGAGGGTTCGACTAGCGGGAGCAATTAACGAGCAGTACTTC
>TRBJ2-7|NA|NA|TRBV7-2
CASSLVGTLSYEQYF
TGTGCCAGCAGCTTAGTAGGGACACTCTCCTACGAGCAGTACTTC
>TRBJ1-5|NA|NA|TRBV4-1
CASSHHSLNQPQHF
TGCGCCAGCAGCCATCACAGCCTCAATCAGCCCCAGCATTTT
>TRBJ2-7|TRBD2|NA|TRBV20-1
CSAKREESEQYF
TGCAGTGCTAAACGGGAGGAGTCCGAGCAGTACTTC
>TRBJ2-2|TRBD2|NA|TRBV6-5
CASNLAGGQNTGELFF
TGTGCCAGCAATCTAGCGGGAGGCCAGAACACCGGGGAGCTGTTTTTT
>TRBJ2-7|TRBD2|NA|TRBV5-1
CASSFSLSGGAYEQYF
TGCGCCAGCAGCTTCTCATTAAGCGGGGGGGCCTACGAGCAGTACTTC
>TRBJ2-5|NA|few|TRBV14
CASSQVAKETQYF
TGTGCCAGCAGCCAGGTAGCGAAAGAGACCCAGTACTTC
>TRBJ2-5|NA|NA|TRBV9
CASSVAGGMGQYF
TGTGCCAGCAGCGTAGCTGGTGGGATGGGCCAGTACTTC
>TRBJ2-7|NA|NA|TRBV6-6
CASRDGGPYEQYF
TGTGCCAGCAGAGACGGGGGTCCCTACGAGCAGTACTTC
>TRBJ2-7|NA|NA|TRBV5-1
CASIPDGYGRFEEQYF
TGCGCCAGCATTCCGGATGGGTACGGGAGATTTGAGGAGCAGTACTTC
>TRBJ1-2|NA|NA|TRBV6-5
CATWAGHRASGYTF
TGTGCCACCTGGGCCGGGCACAGGGCCTCTGGCTACACCTTC
>TRBJ2-6|TRBD1|NA|TRBV10-3
CAIRGTGTGANVLTF
TGTGCCATCAGGGGGACAGGGACTGGGGCCAACGTCCTGACTTTC
>TRBJ2-5|NA|NA|TRBV16
CASSQSTAYQETQYF
TGTGCCAGCAGCCAATCCACAGCGTACCAAGAGACCCAGTACTTC
>TRBJ1-2|NA|NA|TRBV4-1
CASSSSKGGIWARESNYGYTF
TGCGCCAGCAGCTCATCCAAGGGAGGGATTTGGGCAAGAGAGTCCAACTATGGCTACACCTTC